This TCR beta chain was found in a study of T cell responses to AZD1222 COVID-19 vaccine listed by TCRdb under 2021. About the full investigation: AZD1222 recipients given second doses at about 4 weeks or at about 12 weeks were pooled, since spike-specific TCR depth and breadth were not found to differ between the two schedules. TCR sequencing was performed for over 230 trial participants, of whom 200 to 220 were given two doses of AZD1222 and around 26 were given two doses of MenACWY control vaccine. Trial participants were enrolled by age into subgroups of 18-55, 56-69 and 70-plus years, and around 150, 28 and 57 TCR-sequenced participants, respectively, were included in these subgroups.

Remarks on this clone: The target of this receptor is not known. Base quality data are lacking; no much larger clone is found one base away.

Broader findings and caveats from the paper: In the small 56-69-year group, the increase in depth fell short of significance, most likely because of low power. Conclusions about previously exposed vaccinees are limited, since just five or six AZD1222 recipients were seropositive for SARS-CoV-2 at baseline. Vaccine-associated CD4 TCRs spanned the whole spike protein, with dominant responses in regions 160-218 and 743-854. Reportedly, close to half of the unique spike-specific TCRs recognized epitopes lying outside the regions that are mutated in the B.1.351 and B.1.1.7 variants. No day 14 peak-response samples were available, so repertoires were characterized only after the peak T cell response. A significant rise in spike-specific TCR breadth and depth was observed after two AZD1222 doses relative to day 0 and relative to MenACWY recipients. Participants were mostly white British and included more females than males, and it was suggested by the authors that clonal diversity may have been underestimated.

Sequences SGHRS (CDR1) and YFSETQ (CDR2) are obtained from the germline V gene. Including the terminal cysteine and phenylalanine, the CDR3 comprises 16 residues. Only the CDR3 part of the read is kept: 48 bases, read in frame from the first base. V loses 0 bases at its end and J loses 4 bases; junction bases beyond the gene matches: 3. The CDR3 regions of human TCRbeta chains were subjected to immunosequencing. Regarding the original processing steps: TCRs in the repertoires were compared against a reference library of SARS-CoV-2-specific TCRs that had been generated with the MIRA antigen-specificity platform. Breadth was defined as the fraction of unique TCRs that were SARS-CoV-2-associated, and depth was defined as the fraction of total T cells that were SARS-CoV-2-associated. Each spike-specific TCR was assigned to its reactive spike region and to a CD4 or CD8 class using the MIRA data. Log10-transformed breadth and depth values were compared by one-way ANOVA with Sidak's multiple comparisons tests. TCRdb took over this immuneACCESS table, retaining in-frame rearrangements with V and J assigned. Such tables are incomplete; in checked studies, under half of the missing clones stem from an unresolved V gene, and the remainder is unexplained. D and trimming were read from the DNA, whereas the V and J calls and clone size are those reported in that table. The sample records fewer than 200,000 clones, almost 95% of which are singletons. Of the sample, about 10% is held by the ten largest clones.

The time point label here, explained by the study, means: baseline before first vaccination. The vaccinee samples were drawn from two UK trials, COV001 and COV002, one of which was a single-blind randomized controlled phase 2/3 trial testing AZD1222 (ChAdOx1 nCoV-19) in healthy adults. For TCRbeta chain sequencing, PBMC samples from trial participants were taken at day 0 and at day 28 after the second dose. The chain was built from TRBV5-1 and TRBJ2-3; 12 bases in the junction line up with TRBD2. The TCR comes from an adult in good health. The material was peripheral blood, obtained on day 0 of AZD1222 vaccination. The CDR3 in this case is CASSLGTSGDADTQYF. The DNA sequence follows: TGCGCCAGCAGCTTGGGGACTAGCGGGGATGCAGATACGCAGTATTTT.